These 14 T cell receptor beta chains were all obtained from the same sample, sequenced in a study of T cell repertoires in cytomegalovirus infection (dated by TCRdb to about 2019). Sequenced using an Illumina HiSeq 1500. TCRdb ran its own pipeline on the public reads, namely fastp trimming at Q25 and MiXCR clone calling, and kept in-frame beta chains. Each entry is one CDR3 protein sequence, shown with its most common DNA and genes. In this sample the table shows around 770,000 distinct CDR3 sequences, 25% to 30% of which occur a single time. The ten largest clonotypes hold around 13% of the sample. For these TCRs, the target antigens are not known. The intended sense of this specimen's treatment or condition label: in vitro stimulation with specific CMV peptide epitopes to enrich CMV-specific T cells. The sequences come from cultured CD8+ T cells from PBMCs, collected from culture after CMV antigen stimulation. The receptors stem from a human donor in good health (CMV status not recorded). Some clones in this sample may be carry-over from other donors' samples.

Regarding this clonotype: A read error is possible here, since a much larger clone lies one base away. This CDR3 reads CASSLNGRRRLNTEAFF. CDR3 coding DNA: TGTGCCAGCAGCTTAAATGGCCGGCGGAGATTGAACACTGAAGCTTTCTTT. The chain links TRBV7-9 to TRBJ1-1; D gene ambiguous. The V gene's germline CDR1 is SEHNR and CDR2 FQNEAQ (reference sequence). This CDR3 region has 17 residues. Deletions cut 2 bases from V and 0 bases from J, with 16 bases between.

The gene calls are TRBV11-2 and TRBJ1-2, with 7 bases that match TRBD1. V lost 0 bases to trimming and J lost 4 bases; unmatched junction nucleotides: 8. This CDR3 has 16 residues. Germline CDR1 is SGHAT and CDR2 is FQNNGV. DNA for the CDR3: TGTGCCAGCAGCTTAGATCCGTTAGGGGGCGGCTATGGCTACACCTTC. It codes for CASSLDPLGGGYGYTF.

Note on this clonotype: At one end, the junction sequence differs from germline, possibly due to a read error. The CDR3 nucleotides read TGTGCCAGCAGTGAACCGGGATTGGACAGGCGAAGGTATTCACCCTTCCACTTT. It translates to CASSEPGLDRRRYSPFHF. The chain employs TRBV2 and TRBJ1-6, with 7 bases matching TRBD1. CDR3 size: 18 residues. CDR1 is SNHLY and CDR2 is FYNNEI in the germline V gene.

A word on this clonotype: At one end the junction does not follow the germline gene, possibly because of a read error. This chain joins TRBV7-2 and TRBJ1-3, with 7 bases lining up with TRBD1. The CDR3 contains 15 residues. Germline CDR1 SGHTA, CDR2 FQGNSA. The CDR3 is CANSFSGQQGNTIYF. CDR3 bases: TGTGCCAACAGCTTTTCGGGACAGCAAGGAAACACCATATATTTT.

V and J are TRBV10-2 and TRBJ1-1, with D unclear. The V and J ends lost 2 bases and 0 bases respectively, with 7 bases between them. The CDR3 is 14 residues long. From germline, CDR1 is WSHSY and CDR2 SAAADI. CDR3 coding DNA: TGCGCCAGCAGTGAGCAGGAGTTGAACACTGAAGCTTTCTTT. Residues: CASSEQELNTEAFF.

This clonotype was recorded many times. CDR3 in DNA: TGTGCCATCAGTGAGTCGCCCCGTAACTATGGCTACACCTTC. It yields the protein CAISESPRNYGYTF. The genes are TRBV10-3 and TRBJ1-2; D ambiguous. The germline gives CDR1 ENHRY, CDR2 SYGVKD. The CDR3 contains 14 residues. The V end lost 0 bases, the J end lost 1 base, and 6 bases lay between the germline ends.

The rearrangement uses TRBV2 and TRBJ1-1; a possible D gene is TRBD1 (6 bases). Germline V lookup: CDR1 SNHLY, CDR2 FYNNEI. The CDR3 contains 13 residues. Between the trimmed V and J ends, which lost 11 bases and 1 base, there was a span of 14 bases. The CDR3 nucleotides read TGTGCCGGGACGCTGACAGGGAACACTGAAGCTTTCTTT. Amino acid sequence: CAGTLTGNTEAFF.

V usage is TRBV12-3 or TRBV12-4 and J usage is TRBJ2-7; 7 bases align to TRBD1. V lost 5 bases, J lost 2 bases, and 9 bases stayed unmatched. The CDR3 extends over 15 amino acids. The CDR3 coding sequence is TGTGCCAGCAGTCTTACCGGGACAGAGGCCTACGAGCAGTACTTC. It yields the protein CASSLTGTEAYEQYF.

This chain links TRBV19 with TRBJ2-3; 8 bases match TRBD1. The V gene end was trimmed by 3 bases and the J gene end by 2 bases; junction bases not matched to a gene: 7. CDR1 and CDR2 from the germline V gene are LNHDA and SQIVND (reference sequence). The CDR3 spans 16 residues. CDR3 loop: CASSIQDREITDTQYF. For the CDR3, the DNA is TGTGCCAGTAGTATTCAGGACAGGGAAATCACAGATACGCAGTATTTT.

This clonotype was detected ten times or more. The rearrangement joins TRBV7-9 to TRBJ2-3; D is possibly TRBD1 (5 bases). Trimming cost V 4 bases and J 5 bases, with 19 bases left between them. The germline V gene encodes CDR1 SEHNR and CDR2 FQNEAQ (reference sequence). This CDR3 is built from 16 residues. CDR3 loop: CASSSTGYLKGDTQYF. CDR3 DNA sequence: TGTGCCAGCAGCTCTACAGGTTATCTAAAGGGAGATACGCAGTATTTT.

J is TRBJ1-3 and V is TRBV6-6; the D gene is possibly TRBD1 (5 bases). The germline gives CDR1 MNHNY, CDR2 SVGAGI (reference sequence). With 0 bases removed from V and 2 bases from J, the gap between germline ends came to 8 bases. CDR3 size: 15 residues. The CDR3 DNA sequence: TGTGCCAGCAGTTACTCTGCAGGGCCTGGAAACACCATATATTTT. This sequence encodes CASSYSAGPGNTIYF.

Here the CDR3 reads CASSQVGELAGVVETQYF. The CDR3 DNA follows: TGTGCCAGCAGCCAAGTGGGGGAACTAGCGGGGGTAGTGGAGACCCAGTACTTC. The rearrangement joins TRBV4-2 to TRBJ2-5; 11 bases match TRBD2. Trimming removed 1 base from V and 5 bases from J; junction bases left unmatched: 12. The CDR3 runs 18 residues. Looked up from germline, CDR1 is LGHNA and CDR2 is YNFKEQ.

The chain links TRBV19 to TRBJ2-3; perhaps TRBD1 as D (7 bases). Trimming cost V 3 bases and J 3 bases, with 22 bases left between them. CDR3 length: 18 amino acids. Per the germline V gene, CDR1 is LNHDA and CDR2 is SQIVND (reference sequence). The chain's CDR3 is CASSIGGTVYLETDTQYF. CDR3 nucleotide sequence: TGTGCCAGTAGTATCGGCGGGACAGTATATCTTGAAACAGATACGCAGTATTTT.

This clonotype was seen ten or more times. The rearrangement joins TRBV7-9 to TRBJ2-5; D possibly corresponds to TRBD1 (5 bases). The CDR3 contains 13 residues. Germline assignment: CDR1 SEHNR and CDR2 FQNEAQ (reference sequence). Trimming pared 4 bases from V and 4 bases from J, leaving 10 bases between. The CDR3 protein is CASSWGSGETQYF. The CDR3 DNA follows: TGTGCCAGCAGCTGGGGCTCAGGAGAGACCCAGTACTTC.